This T cell receptor (beta chain) was identified during a study of blood T cell repertoires in COVID-19. For the study at large: There were acute and convalescent COVID-19 samples, and they came from the United States, Italy and Spain. From T cells, B-cell-depleted T cells, or PBMCs came the material, which was cDNA or gDNA.

Authors' analysis steps: Reference gene primer amplification yielded estimated nucleated cell counts. Here immunoSEQ multiplex PCR was the method, and the copy in TCRdb shows in-frame clones only, minus some. V, J and clone size are those of that table, while D and trimming were read from the DNA. The top ten hold 3% of the sample, which has about 340,000 clones, 80% to 90% seen once. CDR3 length: 16 amino acids. CDR1 is SGHRS and CDR2 is YFSETQ in the germline V gene. Deletions cut 0 bases from V and 1 base from J, with 10 bases between. Sequencing used peripheral blood. This TCR came from a young man with active or convalescent COVID-19. The V gene is TRBV5-1, the J gene TRBJ2-2; no reliable D call. The DNA of the CDR3 is TGCGCCAGCAGCTTGGATGGCAGGATGAACACCGGGGAGCTGTTTTTT. Translating it yields CASSLDGRMNTGELFF.